The TCR beta chain described here comes from a study of blood T cell repertoires in COVID-19. Overall study: T cells, B-cell-depleted T cells, or PBMCs provided the cDNA or gDNA that served as material.

Unmatched junction bases numbered 8, after V lost 7 bases and J lost 2 bases. The CDR3 contains 14 residues. The germline V gene has CDR1 SGHRS and CDR2 YFSETQ. Libraries were prepared by immunoSEQ multiplex PCR; TCRdb keeps only in-frame clonotypes and omits some of them. The table has 200,000 to 300,000 clones, 80% to 90% seen once. The receptor's source is a man aged 50 to 60 with acute or convalescent COVID-19. The gene calls are TRBV5-1 and TRBJ1-2, with TRBD1 identical over 7 bases. The sample comprised peripheral blood. CDR3 amino acids: CASGMKQGNYGYTF. Written as DNA, the CDR3 is TGCGCCAGCGGGATGAAACAGGGGAACTATGGCTACACCTTC.